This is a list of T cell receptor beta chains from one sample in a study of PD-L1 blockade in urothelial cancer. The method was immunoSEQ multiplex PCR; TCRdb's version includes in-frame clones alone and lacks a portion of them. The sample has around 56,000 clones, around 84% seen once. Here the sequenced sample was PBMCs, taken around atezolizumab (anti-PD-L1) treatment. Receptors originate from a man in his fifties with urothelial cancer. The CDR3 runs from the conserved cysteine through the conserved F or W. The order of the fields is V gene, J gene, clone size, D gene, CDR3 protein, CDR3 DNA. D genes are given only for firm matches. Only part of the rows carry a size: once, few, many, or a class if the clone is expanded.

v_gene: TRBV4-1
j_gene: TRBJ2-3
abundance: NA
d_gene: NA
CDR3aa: CASSQDLAAIGTQYF
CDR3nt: TGCGCCAGCAGCCAAGACTTGGCGGCAATCGGTACGCAGTATTTT

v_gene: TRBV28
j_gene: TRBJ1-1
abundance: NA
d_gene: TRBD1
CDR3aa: CASSPRGQGVAEAFF
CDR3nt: TGTGCCAGCAGCCCCCGGGGACAGGGGGTTGCTGAAGCTTTCTTT

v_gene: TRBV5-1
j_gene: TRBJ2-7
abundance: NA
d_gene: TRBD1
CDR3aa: CASSSETGTVEQYF
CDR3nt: TGCGCCAGCAGCTCCGAGACCGGGACAGTCGAGCAGTACTTC

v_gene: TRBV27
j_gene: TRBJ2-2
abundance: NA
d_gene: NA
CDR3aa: CTSSHGSNTGELFF
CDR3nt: TGTACCAGCAGTCACGGGTCGAACACCGGGGAGCTGTTTTTT

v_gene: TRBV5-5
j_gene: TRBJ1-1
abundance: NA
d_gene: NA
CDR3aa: CASSSLTTEAFF
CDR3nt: TGTGCCAGCAGCTCACTCACTACTGAAGCTTTCTTT

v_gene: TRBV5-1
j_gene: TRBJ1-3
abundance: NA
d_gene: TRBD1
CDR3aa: CASSSGQGKNTIYF
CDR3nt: TGCGCCAGCAGCTCGGGACAGGGGAAGAACACCATATATTTT

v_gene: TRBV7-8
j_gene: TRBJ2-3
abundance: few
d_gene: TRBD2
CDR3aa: CASSSRLAGVSDTQYF
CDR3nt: TGTGCCAGCAGCTCCCGACTAGCGGGAGTTTCGGATACGCAGTATTTT

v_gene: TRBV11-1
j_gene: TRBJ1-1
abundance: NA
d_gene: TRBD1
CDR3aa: CASSLAHVGRGSTEAFF
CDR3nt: TGTGCCAGCAGCTTAGCGCACGTCGGCAGGGGGAGCACTGAAGCTTTCTTT

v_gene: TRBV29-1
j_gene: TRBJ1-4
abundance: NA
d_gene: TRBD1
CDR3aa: CSVLDRASEKLFF
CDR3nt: TGCAGCGTTCTGGACAGGGCTTCTGAAAAACTGTTTTTT

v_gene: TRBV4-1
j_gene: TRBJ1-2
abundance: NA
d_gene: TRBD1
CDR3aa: CASSHLTGGHYGYTF
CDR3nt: TGCGCCAGCAGCCACCTGACAGGGGGCCACTATGGCTACACCTTC

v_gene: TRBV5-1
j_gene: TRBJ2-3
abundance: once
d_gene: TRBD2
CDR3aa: CASSLGGRATDTQYF
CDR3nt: TGCGCCAGCAGCTTGGGCGGGAGGGCCACAGATACGCAGTATTTT

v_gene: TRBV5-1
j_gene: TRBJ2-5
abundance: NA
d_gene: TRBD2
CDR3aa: CASSFRLAGGQETQYF
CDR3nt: TGCGCCAGCAGCTTCCGACTAGCGGGAGGTCAAGAGACCCAGTACTTC

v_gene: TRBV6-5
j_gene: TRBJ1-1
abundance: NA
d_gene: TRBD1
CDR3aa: CASSKGQGTEAFF
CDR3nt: TGTGCCAGCAGCAAAGGACAGGGAACTGAAGCTTTCTTT

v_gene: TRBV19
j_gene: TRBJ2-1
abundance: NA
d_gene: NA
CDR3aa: CASSATYNEQFF
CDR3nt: TGTGCCAGTAGTGCGACTTACAATGAGCAGTTCTTC

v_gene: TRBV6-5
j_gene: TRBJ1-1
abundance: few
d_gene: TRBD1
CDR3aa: CASRHDRDTEAFF
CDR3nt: TGTGCCAGCAGGCACGACAGGGACACTGAAGCTTTCTTT

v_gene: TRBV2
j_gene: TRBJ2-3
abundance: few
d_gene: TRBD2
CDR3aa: CASGTGLAGSPGVTQYF
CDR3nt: TGTGCCAGCGGCACGGGACTAGCGGGTTCCCCTGGGGTCACGCAGTATTTT

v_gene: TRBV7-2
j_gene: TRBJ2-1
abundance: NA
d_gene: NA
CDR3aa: CASSADSSSYNEQFF
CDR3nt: TGTGCCAGCAGCGCAGACTCGAGCTCCTACAATGAGCAGTTCTTC

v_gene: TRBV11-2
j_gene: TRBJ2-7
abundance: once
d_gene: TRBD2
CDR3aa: CASSLVARTSGAYEQYF
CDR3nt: TGTGCCAGCAGCTTAGTAGCTCGGACTAGCGGGGCTTACGAGCAGTACTTC

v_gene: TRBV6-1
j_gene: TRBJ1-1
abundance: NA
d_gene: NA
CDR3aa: CASTIAGTKAFF
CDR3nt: TGTGCCAGCACCATAGCAGGGACAAAAGCTTTCTTT

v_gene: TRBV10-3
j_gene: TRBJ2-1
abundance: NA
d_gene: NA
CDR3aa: CAISEPGVGVNEQFF
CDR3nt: TGTGCCATCAGTGAACCAGGGGTAGGAGTGAATGAGCAGTTCTTC

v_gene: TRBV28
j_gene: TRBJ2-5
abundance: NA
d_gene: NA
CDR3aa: CASSLVGGQETQYF
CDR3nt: TGTGCCAGCAGTTTAGTCGGTGGCCAAGAGACCCAGTACTTC

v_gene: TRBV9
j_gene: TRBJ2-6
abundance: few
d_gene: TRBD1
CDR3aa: CASSVAQTGWIGPGANVLTF
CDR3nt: TGTGCCAGCAGCGTAGCCCAGACAGGGTGGATCGGTCCCGGGGCCAACGTCCTGACTTTC

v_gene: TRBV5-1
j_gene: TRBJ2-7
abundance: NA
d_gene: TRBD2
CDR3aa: CASSFSGSAYEQYF
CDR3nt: TGCGCCAGCAGCTTTAGCGGGAGCGCCTACGAGCAGTACTTC

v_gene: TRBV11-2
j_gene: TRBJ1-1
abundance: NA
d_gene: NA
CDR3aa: CASSSSTEAFF
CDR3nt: TGTGCCAGCAGCTCTTCCACTGAAGCTTTCTTT

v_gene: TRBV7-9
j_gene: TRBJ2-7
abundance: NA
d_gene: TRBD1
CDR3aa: CASRDRSYESRPYF
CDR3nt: TGTGCCAGCAGGGACAGGTCGTACGAGTCCCGTCCGTACTTC

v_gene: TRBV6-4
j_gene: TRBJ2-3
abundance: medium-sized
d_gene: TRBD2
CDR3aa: CASSAAGDGTDTQYF
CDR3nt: TGTGCCAGCAGTGCAGCGGGAGACGGCACAGATACGCAGTATTTT

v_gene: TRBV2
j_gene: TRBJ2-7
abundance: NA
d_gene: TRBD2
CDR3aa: CASSPGLAGYAEQYF
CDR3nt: TGTGCCAGCAGCCCGGGACTAGCGGGATACGCCGAGCAGTACTTC

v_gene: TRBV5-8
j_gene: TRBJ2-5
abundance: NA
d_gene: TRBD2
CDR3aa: CASNTRGGETQYF
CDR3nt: TGTGCCAGCAACACCCGGGGGGGAGAGACCCAGTACTTC

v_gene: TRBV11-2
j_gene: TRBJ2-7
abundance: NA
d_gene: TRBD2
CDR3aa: CASSLTTSGPGYEQYF
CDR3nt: TGTGCCAGCAGCCTAACGACTAGCGGGCCGGGCTACGAGCAGTACTTC

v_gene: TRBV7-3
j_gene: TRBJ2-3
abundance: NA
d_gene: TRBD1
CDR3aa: CASSYNRAGGGSDTQYF
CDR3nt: TGTGCCAGCAGCTACAACCGGGCAGGGGGCGGGTCAGATACGCAGTATTTT

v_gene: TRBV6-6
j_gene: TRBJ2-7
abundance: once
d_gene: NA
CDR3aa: CASSYADFESYEQYF
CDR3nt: TGTGCCAGCAGTTACGCCGATTTCGAGTCCTACGAGCAGTACTTC

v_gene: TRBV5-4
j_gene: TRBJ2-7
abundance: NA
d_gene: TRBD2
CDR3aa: CASSLQAGEAYEQYF
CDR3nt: TGTGCCAGCAGCTTGCAAGCGGGAGAGGCCTACGAGCAGTACTTC

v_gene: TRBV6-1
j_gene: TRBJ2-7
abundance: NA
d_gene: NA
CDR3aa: CASKDSYEQYF
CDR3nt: TGTGCCAGCAAAGACAGCTACGAGCAGTACTTC

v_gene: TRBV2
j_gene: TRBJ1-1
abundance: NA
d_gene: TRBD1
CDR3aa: CASSPQGVKAEAFF
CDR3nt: TGTGCCAGCAGCCCACAGGGGGTTAAGGCTGAAGCTTTCTTT

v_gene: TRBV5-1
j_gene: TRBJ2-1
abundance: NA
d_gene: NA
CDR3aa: CASSLLQAPPNEQFF
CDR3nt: TGCGCCAGCAGCTTGCTGCAGGCGCCCCCGAATGAGCAGTTCTTC

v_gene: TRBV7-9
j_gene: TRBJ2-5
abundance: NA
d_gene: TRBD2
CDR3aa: CASSLGSSGRWETQYF
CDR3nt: TGTGCCAGCAGCTTAGGGTCTAGCGGGAGATGGGAGACCCAGTACTTC

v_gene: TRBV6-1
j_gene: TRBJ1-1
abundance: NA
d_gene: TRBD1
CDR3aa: CATRDRLLNTEAFF
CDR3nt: TGTGCCACCCGGGACAGACTTTTGAACACTGAAGCTTTCTTT

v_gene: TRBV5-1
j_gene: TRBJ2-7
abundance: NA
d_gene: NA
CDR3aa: CASSWTEDYEQYF
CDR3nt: TGCGCCAGCAGCTGGACAGAAGACTACGAGCAGTACTTC

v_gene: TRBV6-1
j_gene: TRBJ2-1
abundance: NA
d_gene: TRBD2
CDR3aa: CASSLGLEGLFF
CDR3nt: TGTGCCAGCAGTTTAGGACTAGAGGGGCTGTTCTTC

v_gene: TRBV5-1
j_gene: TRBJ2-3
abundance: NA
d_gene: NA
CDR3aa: CASSFSGVGTDTQYF
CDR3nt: TGCGCCAGCAGCTTCTCAGGGGTAGGCACAGATACGCAGTATTTT

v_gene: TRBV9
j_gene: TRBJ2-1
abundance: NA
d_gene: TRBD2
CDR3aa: CASGVGTSGRNEQFF
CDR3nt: TGTGCCAGCGGCGTCGGGACTAGCGGGAGAAATGAGCAGTTCTTC

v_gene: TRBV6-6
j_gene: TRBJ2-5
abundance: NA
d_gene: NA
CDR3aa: CASSYGQHKETQYF
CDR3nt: TGTGCCAGCAGTTACGGACAGCACAAAGAGACCCAGTACTTC

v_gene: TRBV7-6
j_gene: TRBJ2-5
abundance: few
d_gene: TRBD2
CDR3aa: CASSLSGRQETQYF
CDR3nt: TGTGCCAGCAGCCTTAGCGGGAGACAAGAGACCCAGTACTTC

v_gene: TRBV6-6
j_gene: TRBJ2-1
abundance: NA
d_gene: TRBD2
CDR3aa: CASSRTSGRGVNEQFF
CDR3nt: TGTGCCAGCAGTCGGACTAGCGGGAGAGGCGTCAATGAGCAGTTCTTC

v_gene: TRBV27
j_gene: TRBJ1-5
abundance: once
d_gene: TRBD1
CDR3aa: CASSLRGLNQPQHF
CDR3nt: TGTGCCAGCAGTTTAAGGGGGCTCAATCAGCCCCAGCATTTT

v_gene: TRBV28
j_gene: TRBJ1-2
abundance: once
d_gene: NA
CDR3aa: CASRDNNYGYTF
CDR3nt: TGTGCCAGCCGGGACAACAACTATGGCTACACCTTC

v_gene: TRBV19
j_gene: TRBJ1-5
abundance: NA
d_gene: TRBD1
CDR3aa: CASTRQGDSNQPQHF
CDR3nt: TGTGCCAGTACGAGACAGGGCGACAGCAATCAGCCCCAGCATTTT

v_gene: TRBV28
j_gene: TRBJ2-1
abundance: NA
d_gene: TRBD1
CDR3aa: CASSPDRVDEQFF
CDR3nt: TGTGCCAGCAGTCCTGACAGGGTCGATGAGCAGTTCTTC

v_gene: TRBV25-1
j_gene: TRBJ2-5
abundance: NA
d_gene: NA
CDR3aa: CASSEYGGLVGETQYF
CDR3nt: TGTGCCAGCAGTGAATATGGAGGGCTAGTAGGCGAGACCCAGTACTTC

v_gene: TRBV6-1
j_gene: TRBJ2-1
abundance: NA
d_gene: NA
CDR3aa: CASSERPGDYNEQFF
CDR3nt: TGTGCCAGCAGTGAAAGACCAGGGGACTACAATGAGCAGTTCTTC

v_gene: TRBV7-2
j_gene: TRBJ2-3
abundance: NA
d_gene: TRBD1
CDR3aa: CASSLDRGLRDTQYF
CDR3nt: TGTGCCAGCAGCTTAGACAGGGGGCTTAGAGATACGCAGTATTTT

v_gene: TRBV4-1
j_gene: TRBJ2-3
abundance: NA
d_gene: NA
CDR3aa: CASSQVRGFRTDTQYF
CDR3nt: TGCGCCAGCAGCCAAGTTCGAGGGTTCCGCACAGATACGCAGTATTTT

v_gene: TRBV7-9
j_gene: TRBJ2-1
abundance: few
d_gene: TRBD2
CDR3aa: CASSPRTSGPSSAWNEQFF
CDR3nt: TGTGCCAGCAGCCCCAGGACTAGCGGACCAAGTTCGGCTTGGAATGAGCAGTTCTTC

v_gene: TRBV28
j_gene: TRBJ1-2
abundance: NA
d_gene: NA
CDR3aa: CASTYGGLSNYGYTF
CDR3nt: TGTGCCAGCACCTATGGGGGGTTGAGCAACTATGGCTACACCTTC